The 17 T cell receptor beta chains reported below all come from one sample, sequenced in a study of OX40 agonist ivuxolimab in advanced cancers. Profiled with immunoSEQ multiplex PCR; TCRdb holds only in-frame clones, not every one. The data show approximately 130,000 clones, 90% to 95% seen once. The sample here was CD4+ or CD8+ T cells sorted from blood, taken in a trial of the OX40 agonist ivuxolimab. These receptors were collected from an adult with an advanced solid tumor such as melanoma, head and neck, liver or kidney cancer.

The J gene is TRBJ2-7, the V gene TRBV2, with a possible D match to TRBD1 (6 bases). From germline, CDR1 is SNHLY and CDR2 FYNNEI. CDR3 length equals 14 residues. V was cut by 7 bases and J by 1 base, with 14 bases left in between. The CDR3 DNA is TGTGCCAGCATGGCAGGGGTGATATCCTACGAGCAGTACTTC. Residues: CASMAGVISYEQYF.

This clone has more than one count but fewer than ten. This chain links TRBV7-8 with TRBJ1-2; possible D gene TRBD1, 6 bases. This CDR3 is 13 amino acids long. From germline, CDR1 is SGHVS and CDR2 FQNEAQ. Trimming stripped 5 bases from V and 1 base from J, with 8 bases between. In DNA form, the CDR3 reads TGTGCCAGCAGCCGCAGGGGTAACTATGGCTACACCTTC. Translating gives CASSRRGNYGYTF.

CDR3 DNA: TGTGCCAGCAGTTTAGGACAGGGACTTTCTGGGGCCAACGTCCTGACTTTC. Its translation is CASSLGQGLSGANVLTF. The chain recombines TRBV27 with TRBJ2-6; 8 nucleotides line up with TRBD1. This CDR3 spans 17 amino acids. Germline loops: CDR1 MNHEY, CDR2 SMNVEV (reference sequence). Trimming cost V 2 bases and J 1 base; bases outside gene matches: 4.

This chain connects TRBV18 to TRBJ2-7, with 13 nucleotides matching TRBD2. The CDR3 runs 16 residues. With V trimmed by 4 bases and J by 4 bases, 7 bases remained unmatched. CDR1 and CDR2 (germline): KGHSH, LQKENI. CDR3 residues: CASSQAGTSGKYEQYF. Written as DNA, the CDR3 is TGTGCCAGCTCACAGGCCGGGACTAGCGGGAAATACGAGCAGTACTTC.

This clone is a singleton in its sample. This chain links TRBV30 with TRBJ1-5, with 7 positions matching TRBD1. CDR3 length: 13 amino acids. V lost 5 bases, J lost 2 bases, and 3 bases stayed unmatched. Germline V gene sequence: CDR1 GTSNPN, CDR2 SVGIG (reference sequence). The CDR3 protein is CAWGTGGNQPQHF. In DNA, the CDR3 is TGTGCCTGGGGAACAGGGGGCAATCAGCCCCAGCATTTT.

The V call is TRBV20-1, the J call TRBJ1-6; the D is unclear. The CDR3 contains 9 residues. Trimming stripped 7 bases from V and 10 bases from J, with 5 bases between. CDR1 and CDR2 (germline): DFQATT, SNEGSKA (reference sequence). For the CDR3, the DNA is TGCAGTGTGGGCTCACCCCTCCACTTT. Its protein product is CSVGSPLHF.

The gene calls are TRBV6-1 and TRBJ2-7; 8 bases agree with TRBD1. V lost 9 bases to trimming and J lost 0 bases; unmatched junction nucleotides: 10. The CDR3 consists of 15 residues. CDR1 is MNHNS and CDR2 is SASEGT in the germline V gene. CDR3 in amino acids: CASTRDRHSSYEQYF. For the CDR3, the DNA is TGTGCCAGTACGAGGGACAGGCACAGCTCCTACGAGCAGTACTTC.

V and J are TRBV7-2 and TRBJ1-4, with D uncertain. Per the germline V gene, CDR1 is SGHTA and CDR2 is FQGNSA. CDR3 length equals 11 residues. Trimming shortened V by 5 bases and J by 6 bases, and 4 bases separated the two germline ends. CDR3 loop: CASSAHEKLFF. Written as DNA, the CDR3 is TGTGCCAGCAGCGCCCATGAAAAACTGTTTTTT.

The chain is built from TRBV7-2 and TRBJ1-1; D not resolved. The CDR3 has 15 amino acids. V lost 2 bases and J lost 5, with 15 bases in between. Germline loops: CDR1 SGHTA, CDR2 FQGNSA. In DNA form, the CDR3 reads TGTGCCAGCAGCTTATGGGGTTACAGCACTACTGAAGCTTTCTTT. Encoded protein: CASSLWGYSTTEAFF. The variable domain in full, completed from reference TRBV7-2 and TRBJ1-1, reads GAGVSQSPSNKVTEKGKDVELRCDPISGHTALYWYRQSLGQGLEFLIYFQGNSAPDKSGLPSDRFSAERTGGSVSTLTIQRTQQEDSAVYLCASSLWGYSTTEAFFGQGTRLTVV.

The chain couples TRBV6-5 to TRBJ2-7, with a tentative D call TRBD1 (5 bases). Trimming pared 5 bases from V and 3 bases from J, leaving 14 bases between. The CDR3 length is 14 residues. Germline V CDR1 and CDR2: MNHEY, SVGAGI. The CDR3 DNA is TGTGCCAGCAGTCAAGACAGATCCCTCTACGAGCAGTACTTC. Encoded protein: CASSQDRSLYEQYF.

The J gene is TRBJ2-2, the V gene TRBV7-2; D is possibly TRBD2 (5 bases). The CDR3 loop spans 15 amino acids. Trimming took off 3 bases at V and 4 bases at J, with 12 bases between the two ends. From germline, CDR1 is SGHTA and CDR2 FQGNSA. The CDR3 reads CASSLRTQSTGELFF. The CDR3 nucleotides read TGTGCCAGCAGCTTGAGGACTCAGTCCACCGGGGAGCTGTTTTTT.

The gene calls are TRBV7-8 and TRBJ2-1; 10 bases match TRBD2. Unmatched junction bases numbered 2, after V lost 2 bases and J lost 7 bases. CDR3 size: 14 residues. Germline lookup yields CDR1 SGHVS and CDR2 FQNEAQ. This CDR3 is CASSLPSGGNEQFF. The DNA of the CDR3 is TGTGCCAGCAGCTTACCTAGCGGGGGAAATGAGCAGTTCTTC.

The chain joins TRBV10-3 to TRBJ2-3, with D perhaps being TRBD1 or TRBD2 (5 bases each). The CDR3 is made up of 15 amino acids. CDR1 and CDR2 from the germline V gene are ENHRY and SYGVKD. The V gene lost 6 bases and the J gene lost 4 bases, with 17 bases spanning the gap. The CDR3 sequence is CAIRASNGAADTQYF. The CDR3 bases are TGTGCCATCAGAGCCTCTAACGGGGCTGCAGATACGCAGTATTTT.

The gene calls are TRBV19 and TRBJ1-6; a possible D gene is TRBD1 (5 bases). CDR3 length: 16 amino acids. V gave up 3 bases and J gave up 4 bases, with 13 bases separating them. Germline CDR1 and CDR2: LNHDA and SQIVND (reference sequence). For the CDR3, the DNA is TGTGCCAGTAGTATCCCGGGTGGGACTTATAATTCACCCCTCCACTTT. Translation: CASSIPGGTYNSPLHF.

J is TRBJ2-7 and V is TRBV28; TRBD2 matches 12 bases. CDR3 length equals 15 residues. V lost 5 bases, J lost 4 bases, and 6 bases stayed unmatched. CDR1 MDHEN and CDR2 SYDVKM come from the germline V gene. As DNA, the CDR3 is TGTGCCAGCAGTGGGACTAGCGGGCGGTATTACGAGCAGTACTTC. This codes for CASSGTSGRYYEQYF.

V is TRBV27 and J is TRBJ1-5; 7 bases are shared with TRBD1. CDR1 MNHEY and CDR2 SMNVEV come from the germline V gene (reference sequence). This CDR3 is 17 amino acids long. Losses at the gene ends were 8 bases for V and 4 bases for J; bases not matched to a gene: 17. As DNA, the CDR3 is TGTGCCAGCGGAATAGGGGCCAGGGGGACGATAAATCAGCCCCAGCATTTT. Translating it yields CASGIGARGTINQPQHF.

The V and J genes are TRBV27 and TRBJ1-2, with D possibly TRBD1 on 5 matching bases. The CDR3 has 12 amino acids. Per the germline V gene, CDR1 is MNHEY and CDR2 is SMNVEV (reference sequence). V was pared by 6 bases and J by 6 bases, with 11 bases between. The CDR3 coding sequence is TGTGCCAGCAGGCGTACAGGTGATGGCTACACCTTC. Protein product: CASRRTGDGYTF.